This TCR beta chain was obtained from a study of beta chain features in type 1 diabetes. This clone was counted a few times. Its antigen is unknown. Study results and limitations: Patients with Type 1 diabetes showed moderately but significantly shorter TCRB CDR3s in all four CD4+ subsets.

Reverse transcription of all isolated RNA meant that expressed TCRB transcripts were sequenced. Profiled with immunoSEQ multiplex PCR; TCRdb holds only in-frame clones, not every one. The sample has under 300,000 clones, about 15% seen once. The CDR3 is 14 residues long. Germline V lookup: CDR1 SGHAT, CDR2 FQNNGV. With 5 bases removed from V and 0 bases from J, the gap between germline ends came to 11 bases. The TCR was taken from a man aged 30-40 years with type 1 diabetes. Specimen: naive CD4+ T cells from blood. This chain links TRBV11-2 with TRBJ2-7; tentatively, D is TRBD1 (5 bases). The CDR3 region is CASSQRQRSYEQYF. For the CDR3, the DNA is TGTGCCAGCAGCCAGAGACAGCGCTCCTACGAGCAGTACTTC.